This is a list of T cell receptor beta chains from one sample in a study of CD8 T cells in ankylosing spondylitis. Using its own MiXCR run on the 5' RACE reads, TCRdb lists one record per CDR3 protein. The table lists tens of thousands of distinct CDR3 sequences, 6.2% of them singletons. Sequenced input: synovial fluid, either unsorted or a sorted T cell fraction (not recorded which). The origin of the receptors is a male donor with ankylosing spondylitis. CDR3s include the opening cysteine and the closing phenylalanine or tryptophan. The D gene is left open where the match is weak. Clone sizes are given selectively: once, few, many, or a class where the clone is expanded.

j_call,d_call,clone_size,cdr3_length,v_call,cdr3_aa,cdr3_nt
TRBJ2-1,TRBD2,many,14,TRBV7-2,CASSLGSSGNEQFF,TGTGCCAGCAGCTTAGGATCTAGCGGAAATGAGCAGTTCTTC
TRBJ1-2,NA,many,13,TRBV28,CASSAQVSYGYTF,TGTGCCAGCTCAGCCCAGGTTAGCTATGGCTACACCTTC
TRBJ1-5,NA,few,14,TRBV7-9,CASSLSMSNQPQHF,TGTGCCAGCAGCTTAAGTATGAGCAATCAGCCCCAGCATTTT
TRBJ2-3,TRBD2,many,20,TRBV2,CASSDSLGTSGSRGTDTQYF,TGTGCCAGCAGTGACTCCCTCGGGACTAGCGGGAGTAGGGGCACAGATACGCAGTATTTT
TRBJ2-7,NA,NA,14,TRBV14,CASSPLSGSYEQYF,TGTGCCAGCAGCCCTTTGAGCGGTAGCTACGAGCAGTACTTC
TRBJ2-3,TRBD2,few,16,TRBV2,CASSEMGRGFTDTQYF,TGTGCCAGCAGTGAGATGGGGCGGGGGTTCACAGATACGCAGTATTTT
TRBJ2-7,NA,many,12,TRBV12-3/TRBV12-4,CASSLVTLEQYF,TGTGCCAGCAGTTTGGTCACCCTCGAGCAGTACTTC
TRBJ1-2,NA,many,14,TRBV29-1,CSVEGGETNYGYTF,TGCAGCGTTGAAGGCGGAGAGACTAACTATGGCTACACCTTC
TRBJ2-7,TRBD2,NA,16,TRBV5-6,CASSSILSGSHYEQYF,TGTGCCAGCAGCTCAATACTCAGCGGGAGCCACTACGAGCAGTACTTC
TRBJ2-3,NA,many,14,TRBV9,CASSGRVTTDTQYF,TGTGCCAGCAGCGGCAGGGTTACCACAGATACGCAGTATTTT
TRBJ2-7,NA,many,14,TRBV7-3,CASSPGTIPYEQYF,TGTGCCAGCAGCCCAGGGACGATCCCCTACGAGCAGTACTTC
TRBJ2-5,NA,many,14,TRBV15,CATSRVHRVETQYF,TGTGCCACCAGCAGAGTTCACAGGGTAGAGACCCAGTACTTC
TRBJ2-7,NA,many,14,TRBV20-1,CSATNPGPSYEQYF,TGCAGTGCGACTAATCCGGGCCCCTCCTACGAGCAGTACTTC
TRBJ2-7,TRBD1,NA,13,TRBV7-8,CASSGTAAYEQYF,TGTGCCAGCTCCGGGACAGCGGCCTACGAGCAGTACTTC
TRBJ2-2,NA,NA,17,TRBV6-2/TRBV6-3,CASSPGTGNLTPGSCFF,NA
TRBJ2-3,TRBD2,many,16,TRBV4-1,CASSQGISGRWNTQYF,TGCGCCAGCAGCCAAGGAATTAGCGGGAGGTGGAATACGCAGTATTTT
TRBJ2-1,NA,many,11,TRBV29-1,CSAGVASEQFF,TGCAGCGCGGGTGTGGCTTCTGAGCAGTTCTTC
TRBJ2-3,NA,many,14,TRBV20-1,CSAGDLRTTDTQYF,TGCAGTGCTGGGGACCTAAGGACCACAGATACGCAGTATTTT
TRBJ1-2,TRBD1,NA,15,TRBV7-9,CASSPGNRGSYGYTF,TGTGCCAGCAGCCCGGGGAACAGGGGTTCCTATGGCTACACCTTC
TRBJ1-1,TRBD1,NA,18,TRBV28,CASSLGRGLITGNTEAFF,TGTGCCAGCAGTTTAGGCAGGGGGCTAATCACAGGGAATACTGAAGCTTTCTTT
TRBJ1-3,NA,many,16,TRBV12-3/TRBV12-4,CASSSTGTGSGNTIYF,TGTGCCAGCAGTTCCACGGGAACGGGCTCTGGAAACACCATATATTTT
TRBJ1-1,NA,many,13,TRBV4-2,CASSPRANTEAFF,TGTGCCAGCAGCCCCCGGGCGAACACTGAAGCTTTCTTT
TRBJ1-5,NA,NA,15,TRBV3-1,CASSQDMGASQPQHF,TGTGCCAGCAGCCAAGATATGGGGGCGAGTCAGCCCCAGCATTTT
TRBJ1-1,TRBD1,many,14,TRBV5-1,CASREGQANTEAFF,TGCGCCAGCAGGGAAGGACAGGCCAACACTGAAGCTTTCTTT
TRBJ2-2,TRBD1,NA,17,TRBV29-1,CSVARSVGTDYTGELFF,TGCAGCGTTGCCCGAAGTGTGGGGACAGACTACACCGGGGAGCTGTTTTTT
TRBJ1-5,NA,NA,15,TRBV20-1,CSATPEARGDQPQHF,TGCAGTGCTACCCCGGAAGCGAGGGGGGATCAGCCCCAGCATTTT
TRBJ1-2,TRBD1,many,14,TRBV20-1,CSARFTGDGYGYTF,TGCAGTGCTAGATTTACAGGGGACGGCTATGGCTACACCTTC
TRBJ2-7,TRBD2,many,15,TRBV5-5,CASSTSSGPDYEQYF,TGTGCCAGCAGCACCTCTAGCGGGCCGGATTACGAGCAGTACTTC
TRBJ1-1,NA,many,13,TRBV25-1,CASVRRGGTEAFF,TGTGCCAGCGTTCGGCGAGGGGGCACTGAAGCTTTCTTT
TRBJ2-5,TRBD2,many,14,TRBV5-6,CASSYLGRGETQYF,TGTGCCAGCAGCTATCTAGGGAGGGGAGAGACCCAGTACTTC
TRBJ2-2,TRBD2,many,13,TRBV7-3,CASSSRETGELFF,TGTGCCAGCAGCTCGCGGGAGACCGGGGAGCTGTTTTTT
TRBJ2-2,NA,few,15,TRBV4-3,CASSQSAANTGELFF,TGCGCCAGCAGCCAATCGGCAGCGAACACCGGGGAGCTGTTTTTT
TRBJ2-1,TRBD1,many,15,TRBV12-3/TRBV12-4,CASRGTGSSYNEQFF,TGTGCCAGCAGGGGGACAGGGAGCTCCTACAATGAGCAGTTCTTC
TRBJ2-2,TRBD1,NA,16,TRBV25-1,CASRQPGTGSTGELFF,TGTGCCAGCAGGCAACCCGGGACAGGTTCTACCGGGGAGCTGTTTTTT
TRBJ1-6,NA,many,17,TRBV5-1,CASSLGAGVSDNSPLHF,TGCGCCAGCAGCCTCGGAGCAGGGGTATCGGATAATTCACCCCTCCACTTT
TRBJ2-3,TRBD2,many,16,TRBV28,CASRRTGTSGTDTQYF,TGTGCCAGCAGGCGTACCGGGACTAGCGGCACAGATACGCAGTATTTT
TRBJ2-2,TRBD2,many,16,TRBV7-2,CASSSPLAGYTGELFF,TGTGCCAGCAGCTCTCCCCTAGCGGGGTACACCGGGGAGCTGTTTTTT
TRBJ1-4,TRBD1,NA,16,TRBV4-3,CASSLSGTEGNEKLFF,TGCGCCAGCAGCTTATCCGGGACAGAAGGGAATGAAAAACTGTTTTTT
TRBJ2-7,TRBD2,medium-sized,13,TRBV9,CASNIAGGPTQYF,TGTGCCAGCAACATCGCGGGAGGGCCTACGCAGTACTTC
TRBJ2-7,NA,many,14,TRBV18,CASSYRGGSYEQYF,TGTGCCAGCTCATACAGGGGAGGGTCCTACGAGCAGTACTTC
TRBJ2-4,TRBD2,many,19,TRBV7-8,CASTSWRREGGLAKNIQYF,TGTGCCAGCACTTCCTGGCGGCGGGAGGGCGGGTTAGCCAAAAACATTCAGTACTTC
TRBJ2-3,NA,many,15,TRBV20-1,CSAYHPQRPTDTQYF,TGCAGTGCTTATCATCCCCAGCGGCCCACAGATACGCAGTATTTT
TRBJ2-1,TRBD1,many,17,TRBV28,CASSLSLPRTGGNEQFF,TGTGCCAGCAGTTTATCCCTCCCCCGGACAGGGGGCAATGAGCAGTTCTTC
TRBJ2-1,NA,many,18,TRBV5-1,CASSLDPGALVSYNEQFF,TGCGCCAGCAGCTTGGACCCCGGGGCACTTGTCTCCTACAATGAGCAGTTCTTC
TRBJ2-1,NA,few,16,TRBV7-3,CASSLNVAANYNEQFF,TGTGCCAGCAGCTTAAACGTAGCGGCTAATTACAATGAGCAGTTCTTC